The TCR beta chain described here comes from a study of response to subunit inactivated influenza vaccine. This clonotype was seen a few times. Antigen unknown. TCRdb fed the RT-PCR reads into MiXCR, producing one record per CDR3 protein. In the table there are a few hundred thousand distinct CDR3 sequences, around 15% of which are singletons. Overall study findings and caveats: It was suggested by the authors that few new T cells are recruited by each seasonal influenza vaccination.

This specimen consisted of PBMCs from blood, obtained 12 days after vaccination. The clonotype was recovered from a man in his forties or fifties who received an inactivated influenza vaccine.

The CDR3 here is CASSLTTDYEQYF. The CDR3 DNA reads TGTGCCAGCAGTTTAACGACAGACTACGAGCAGTACTTC. The V call is TRBV5-5, the J call TRBJ2-7; D might be TRBD1 (5 bases). The CDR3 loop spans 13 amino acids. V lost 5 bases and J 3 bases, leaving 12 bases between the germline ends. The germline V gene has CDR1 SGHKS and CDR2 YYEKEE (reference sequence).